Each of the 14 T cell receptor beta chains below was sequenced from the same sample in a study of OX40 agonist ivuxolimab in advanced cancers. Sequencing was performed with immunoSEQ multiplex PCR; in TCRdb, only in-frame clones are kept and a portion is missing. The sample comprises more than 65,000 clones, around 91% of which are singletons, and 0.38% rests with the top ten. This sample comprised CD4+ or CD8+ T cells sorted from blood, obtained in a trial of the OX40 agonist ivuxolimab. The receptors shown here come from an adult with an advanced solid tumor such as melanoma, head and neck, liver or kidney cancer.

This chain uses TRBV4-2 with TRBJ2-7, with 9 bases identical to TRBD2. The CDR3 is 15 residues long. The germline CDR1 and CDR2 sequences are LGHNA and YNFKEQ. V gave up 4 bases and J gave up 1 base; unmatched junction bases: 5. In DNA form, the CDR3 reads TGTGCCAGCAGCCGTGGTCTAGCGGGATCCTACGAGCAGTACTTC. Its translation: CASSRGLAGSYEQYF.

The chain has TRBV7-6 and TRBJ1-1; D not resolved. Germline V CDR1 and CDR2: SGHVS, FNYEAQ. Trimming cost V 0 bases and J 4 bases, with 12 bases left between them. The CDR3 contains 15 residues. CDR3 sequence reads: CASSLATAPGTEAFF. In DNA form, the CDR3 reads TGTGCCAGCAGCTTAGCTACAGCTCCGGGCACTGAAGCTTTCTTT.

The chain carries TRBV27 and TRBJ2-3; D ambiguous. The CDR3 is made up of 18 amino acids. V was clipped by 8 bases and J by 0 bases, with 24 bases between them. Per the germline V gene, CDR1 is MNHEY and CDR2 is SMNVEV (reference sequence). The CDR3: CASSGRSNLLTSTDTQYF. The CDR3 nucleotides read TGTGCCAGCTCCGGGCGGTCAAATCTATTAACTAGCACAGATACGCAGTATTTT.

This chain links TRBV10-1 with TRBJ2-1; 11 positions match TRBD2. This CDR3 spans 17 amino acids. J lost 7 bases, V lost 3 bases, and 11 bases had no gene match. Germline V lookup: CDR1 WNHNN, CDR2 SYGVQD (reference sequence). The CDR3 DNA follows: TGCGCCAGCAGTGATGTCGGTGGACTAGCGGGTTTGAATGAGCAGTTCTTC. Translating gives CASSDVGGLAGLNEQFF.

The genes are TRBV6-1 and TRBJ1-2, with 7 bases identical to TRBD1. The CDR3 runs to 15 residues. Germline loops: CDR1 MNHNS, CDR2 SASEGT. Unmatched junction bases numbered 12, after V lost 6 bases and J lost 5 bases. The CDR3 sequence is CASSVLQGGAYGYTF. The CDR3 nucleotides are TGTGCCAGCAGCGTCCTTCAGGGGGGGGCTTATGGCTACACCTTC.

The genes are TRBV19 and TRBJ1-5; a possible D gene is TRBD1 (5 bases). Germline assignment: CDR1 LNHDA and CDR2 SQIVND (reference sequence). The CDR3 is 14 amino acids. Trimming stripped 3 bases from V and 5 bases from J, with 11 bases between. This CDR3 is CASSMTENYQPQHF. For the CDR3, the DNA is TGTGCCAGTAGTATGACAGAGAACTATCAGCCCCAGCATTTT.

The J gene is TRBJ2-6, the V gene TRBV6-6; TRBD2 might be the D (5 bases). V was shortened by 8 bases and J by 0 bases, with 11 bases between the two germline ends. CDR1 MNHNY and CDR2 SVGAGI come from the germline V gene (reference sequence). The CDR3 has 15 amino acids. This CDR3 reads CASGLRVSGANVLTF. CDR3 bases: TGTGCCAGCGGCCTGAGGGTCTCTGGGGCCAACGTCCTGACTTTC.

This clone appeared once. J is TRBJ2-7 and V is TRBV18; D may be TRBD1 (6 bases). Trimming shortened V by 2 bases and J by 5 bases, and 16 bases separated the two germline ends. CDR1 and CDR2 (germline): KGHSH, LQKENI. The CDR3 runs 15 residues. CDR3 amino acids: CASSPAVNRVDEQYF. Here the CDR3 DNA reads TGTGCCAGCTCACCAGCAGTGAACAGGGTGGACGAGCAGTACTTC.

The genes are TRBV4-1 and TRBJ2-7; 9 nucleotides agree with TRBD2. With 1 base clipped from V and 2 bases from J, the junction kept 6 bases outside the gene matches. This CDR3 region has 16 residues. Germline values: CDR1 MGHRA, CDR2 YSYEKL. CDR3 sequence: CASSQVLAGGPYEQYF. CDR3 DNA: TGCGCCAGCAGCCAAGTGTTGGCGGGAGGGCCCTACGAGCAGTACTTC.

The chain is built from TRBV27 and TRBJ2-3; D unclear. The germline V and J ends were trimmed by 6 bases and 0 bases, with 4 bases remaining between them. The CDR3 consists of 12 residues. CDR1 is MNHEY, CDR2 SMNVEV, per germline (reference sequence). CDR3 sequence: CASRTSTDTQYF. CDR3 nucleotide sequence: TGTGCCAGCAGAACTAGCACAGATACGCAGTATTTT.

This clone came up once. V is TRBV4-2 and J is TRBJ2-6, with 8 bases matching TRBD2. The germline V gene encodes CDR1 LGHNA and CDR2 YNFKEQ. V lost 1 base and J lost 1; bases outside the gene matches: 6. The CDR3 covers 18 residues. CDR3 sequence: CASSQVGAGASGANVLTF. In nucleotides, the CDR3 is TGTGCCAGCAGCCAAGTAGGAGCGGGGGCGTCTGGGGCCAACGTCCTGACTTTC.

The chain links TRBV30 to TRBJ1-1; D is unresolved. CDR1 is GTSNPN and CDR2 is SVGIG in the germline V gene (reference sequence). CDR3 size: 13 residues. Trimming took 2 bases from V and 6 from J, leaving 13 bases between them. The CDR3 nucleotides are TGTGCCTGGAGTTATAGGGCTAACGCTGAAGCTTTCTTT. Translated: CAWSYRANAEAFF.

V usage is TRBV7-2 and J usage is TRBJ2-3, with D perhaps TRBD1 or TRBD2 (5 bases each). V was shortened by 6 bases and J by 1 base, with 17 bases between the two germline ends. Germline V gene sequence: CDR1 SGHTA, CDR2 FQGNSA. The CDR3 has 16 residues. This chain's CDR3 is CASSQWGTDRTDTQYF. CDR3 nucleotides: TGTGCCAGCAGTCAGTGGGGGACGGATCGCACAGATACGCAGTATTTT.

This clone was seen a few times. The chain combines TRBV6-5 with TRBJ2-7, with 9 bases lining up with TRBD1. Germline assignment: CDR1 MNHEY and CDR2 SVGAGI. The CDR3 is 14 amino acids. V lost 2 bases to trimming and J lost 6 bases; unmatched junction nucleotides: 5. CDR3 bases: TGTGCCAGCAGTTACACCTACAGGGGGCGCGAGCAGTACTTC. It yields the protein CASSYTYRGREQYF.